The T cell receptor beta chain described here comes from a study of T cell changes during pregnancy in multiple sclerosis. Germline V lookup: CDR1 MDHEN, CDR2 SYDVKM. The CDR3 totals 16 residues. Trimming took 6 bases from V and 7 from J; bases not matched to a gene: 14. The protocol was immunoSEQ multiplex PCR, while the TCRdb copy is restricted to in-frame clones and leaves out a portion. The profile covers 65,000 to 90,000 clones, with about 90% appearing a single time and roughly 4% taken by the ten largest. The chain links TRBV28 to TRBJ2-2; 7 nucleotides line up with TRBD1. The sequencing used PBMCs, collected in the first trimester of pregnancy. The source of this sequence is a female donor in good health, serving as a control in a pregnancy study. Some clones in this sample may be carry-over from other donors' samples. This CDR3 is CASRSTRQGWGGELFF. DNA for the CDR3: TGTGCCAGCAGATCCACTAGACAGGGCTGGGGCGGGGAGCTGTTTTTT. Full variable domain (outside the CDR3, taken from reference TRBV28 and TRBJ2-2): DVKVTQSSRYLVKRTGEKVFLECVQDMDHENMFWYRQDPGLGLRLIYFSYDVKMKEKGDIPEGYSVSREKKERFSLILESASTNQTSMYLCASRSTRQGWGGELFFGEGSRLTVL.